This record covers a single TCR beta chain. Since a much larger clone is just one base distant, this may be a read error. The data stem from a study of blood T cell repertoires in COVID-19. Produced via immunoSEQ multiplex PCR; TCRdb's table is partial and in-frame only. In the table there are 200,000 to 250,000 clones, around 86% of which are singletons. The J segment lost 0 bases and the V segment lost 0 bases, leaving 0 bases of the junction unmatched. Germline V lookup: CDR1 MRHNA, CDR2 SNTAGT. There are 15 residues in the CDR3. This TCR was sampled from a man aged 55 to 70 with acute or convalescent COVID-19. Sequenced sample: peripheral blood. This chain connects TRBV6-4 to TRBJ2-3; 7 nucleotides line up with TRBD2. The CDR3: CASSDSAGSTDTQYF. CDR3 bases: TGTGCCAGCAGTGACTCAGCGGGGAGCACAGATACGCAGTATTTT.